This entry describes one TCR beta chain. The data were taken from a study of blood T cell repertoires in COVID-19. Study-level information: Sources were T cells, B-cell-depleted T cells, or PBMCs; the material itself was cDNA or gDNA.

V was pared by 4 bases and J by 3 bases, with 15 bases between. Germline V gene data show CDR1 as SQVTM and CDR2 as ANQGSEA. The CDR3 contains 14 residues. Per the study methods: Nucleated cell counts were estimated from reference gene primer amplification. The method was immunoSEQ multiplex PCR; TCRdb's version includes in-frame clones alone and lacks a portion of them. D and trimming come from the DNA, and the V and J calls and clone size come from that table. The repertoire consists of about 120,000 clones, with more than 80% occurring once and the leading ten covering about 4.7%. The chain has TRBV29-1 and TRBJ1-1, with D unresolved. This clonotype was obtained from a man between 40 and 49 years old with acute or convalescent COVID-19. Sequenced material: peripheral blood. CDR3 amino acids: CSVGIRGGDTEAFF. The CDR3 DNA sequence: TGCAGCGTTGGAATCCGAGGAGGTGACACTGAAGCTTTCTTT.